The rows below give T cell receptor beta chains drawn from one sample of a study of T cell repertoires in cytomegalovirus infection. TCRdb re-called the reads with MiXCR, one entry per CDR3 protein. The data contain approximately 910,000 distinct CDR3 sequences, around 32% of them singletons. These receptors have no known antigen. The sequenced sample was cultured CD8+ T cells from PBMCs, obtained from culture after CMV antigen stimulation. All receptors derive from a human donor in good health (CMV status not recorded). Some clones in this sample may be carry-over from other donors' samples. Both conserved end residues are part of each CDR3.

CASSFGGTGKGNQPQHF,TRBV7-9,TRBJ1-5
CASSIDGLAADNEQFF,TRBV19,TRBJ2-1
CASSQSGGAGVDEQFF,TRBV4-1,TRBJ2-1
CASSQARGFGNEQFF,TRBV4-3,TRBJ2-1
CASRVGQGGNQPQHF,TRBV6-5,TRBJ1-5
CASRQTSSYEQYF,TRBV4-1,TRBJ2-7
CASSFGLGLTDTQYF,TRBV7-6,TRBJ2-3
CAISESTGGDFNYGYTF,TRBV10-3,TRBJ1-2
CASSSGTGLSPLHF,TRBV7-8,TRBJ1-6
CASSFFGLDEQFF,TRBV27,TRBJ2-1
CASSYRGLGNTEAFF,TRBV7-9,TRBJ1-1
CASSLVSGGLYTF,TRBV5-6,TRBJ1-2
CSVGKGKVEFF,TRBV29-1,TRBJ2-1
CASSVSGGDTDTQYF,TRBV9,TRBJ2-3
CASSSPPGDKSGANVLTF,TRBV7-3,TRBJ2-6
CASSLDTTYQETQYF,TRBV6-5,TRBJ2-5
CASSESGNIYNEQFF,TRBV2,TRBJ2-1
CASNLAGVSYEQYF,TRBV12-3/TRBV12-4,TRBJ2-7